The 5 T cell receptor beta chains reported below all come from one sample, sequenced in a study of cytomegalovirus exposure and HLA in healthy donors. The PCR contained 60 Vbeta and 13 Jbeta primers. The data were produced by immunoSEQ multiplex PCR, yet TCRdb's version contains in-frame clones alone and is incomplete. The table lists tens of thousands of clones, around 67% of them singletons, with 6.9% in the top ten. Material: PBMCs. The origin of the receptors is a woman aged 45-60 years in good health and CMV-seropositive.

The rearrangement links TRBV6-5 to TRBJ1-5, with D tentatively TRBD1 (6 bases). Trimming took off 2 bases at V and 5 bases at J, with 13 bases between the two ends. The CDR3 runs to 15 residues. Germline V gene lookup returns CDR1 MNHEY and CDR2 SVGAGI. The CDR3 loop is CASSYGRGRDQPQHF. DNA for the CDR3: TGTGCCAGCAGTTACGGCAGGGGCAGGGATCAGCCCCAGCATTTT.

The chain combines TRBV6-1 with TRBJ1-1; 7 bases match TRBD1. This CDR3 is 15 amino acids long. J lost 4 bases, V lost 6 bases, and 11 bases had no gene match. Germline V lookup: CDR1 MNHNS, CDR2 SASEGT. The CDR3 DNA sequence: TGTGCCAGCAGGAGAGGACAGGTTATCGGCACTGAAGCTTTCTTT. Residues: CASRRGQVIGTEAFF.

This clone occurred a few times. The gene calls are TRBV18 and TRBJ1-3; D unclear. CDR3 length equals 16 residues. The germline V gene encodes CDR1 KGHSH and CDR2 LQKENI. Trimming shortened V by 2 bases and J by 0 bases, and 11 bases separated the two germline ends. The CDR3 coding sequence is TGTGCCAGCTCACCATCGGACGGGAACTCTGGAAACACCATATATTTT. This sequence encodes CASSPSDGNSGNTIYF. The full variable domain, its missing parts supplied by reference TRBV18 and TRBJ1-3, is NAGVMQNPRHLVRRRGQEARLRCSPMKGHSHVYWYRQLPEEGLKFMVYLQKENIIDESGMPKERFSAEFPKEGPSILRIQQVVRGDSAAYFCASSPSDGNSGNTIYFGEGSWLTVV.

The V gene is TRBV9, the J gene TRBJ1-1; no firm D call. This CDR3 contains 14 residues. The V gene's germline CDR1 is SGDLS and CDR2 YYNGEE. Trimming removed 4 bases from V and 1 base from J, with 11 bases in between. The CDR3 is CASSIHAGNTEAFF. The CDR3 coding sequence is TGTGCCAGCAGCATCCACGCAGGGAACACTGAAGCTTTCTTT.

A few counts support this clone. This chain joins TRBV7-9 and TRBJ1-2; D might be TRBD1 (6 bases). The CDR3 length is 14 residues. Germline V gives CDR1 SEHNR, CDR2 FQNEAQ (reference sequence). The ends were cut back, 5 bases at V and 4 bases at J, with 14 bases in the middle. CDR3 in amino acids: CASSPNREVYGYTF. The CDR3 DNA sequence: TGTGCCAGCAGCCCGAACAGGGAAGTCTATGGCTACACCTTC.